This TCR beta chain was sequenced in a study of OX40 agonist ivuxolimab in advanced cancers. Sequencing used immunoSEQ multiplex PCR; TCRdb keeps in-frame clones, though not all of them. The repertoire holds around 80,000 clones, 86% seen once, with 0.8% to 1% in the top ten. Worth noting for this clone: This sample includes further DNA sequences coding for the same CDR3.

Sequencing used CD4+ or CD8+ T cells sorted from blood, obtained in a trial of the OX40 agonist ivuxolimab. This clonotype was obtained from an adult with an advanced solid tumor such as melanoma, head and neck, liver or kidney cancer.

CDR3 sequence reads: CASSIGLAGPTGELFF. As DNA, the CDR3 is TGTGCCAGTAGTATAGGGCTAGCGGGACCAACCGGGGAGCTGTTTTTT. The chain combines TRBV19 with TRBJ2-2; 9 bases map to TRBD2. The length of the CDR3 is 16 residues. The germline V gene encodes CDR1 LNHDA and CDR2 SQIVND (reference sequence). V was pared by 1 base and J by 5 bases, with 5 bases of the junction left unmatched.